Listed below are T cell receptor beta chains from one sample, sequenced in a study of blood T cell repertoires in COVID-19. Clones were sequenced by immunoSEQ multiplex PCR, and TCRdb holds only the in-frame ones, with some missing. In the table there are approximately 170,000 clones, 70% to 85% of which are singletons. Specimen: PBMCs or T cells enriched from blood (not recorded which). The receptor source for this set is a man in his fifties who had recovered from COVID-19. Each CDR3 is given with its conserved first and last residue. D genes are given only for firm matches. Expanded clones get a size class; other rows say once, few or many, or leave the size out.

TGTGCCAGCAGTTTTCTCCGGACAGGGCCCGGGACCTTC,CASSFLRTGPGTF,TRBD1,TRBJ1-2,TRBV12-3/TRBV12-4,.
TGTGCCAGCATCCAGGGTGGGGCGAACACCGGGGAGCTGTTTTTT,CASIQGGANTGELFF,.,TRBJ2-2,TRBV2,.
TGTGCCAGCAGCTCGGGACAGGGGGCCTATGGCTACACCTTC,CASSSGQGAYGYTF,TRBD1,TRBJ1-2,TRBV28,.
TGTGCCAGCAGCAAAGCCGGGACAGGGTTGGGGGATGAGCAGTTCTTC,CASSKAGTGLGDEQFF,TRBD1,TRBJ2-1,TRBV5-6,.
TGTGCCAGCTCCCCCGTTAGGGGAGAGCAGTACTTC,CASSPVRGEQYF,.,TRBJ2-7,TRBV18,few
TGCGCCAGCAGCCAATGGGACAGTGGGAACACTGAAGCTTTCTTT,CASSQWDSGNTEAFF,TRBD1,TRBJ1-1,TRBV4-1,.
TGTGCCACCCAAGCCTCCCCTAGCAGGGAGCAGTACTTC,CATQASPSREQYF,.,TRBJ2-7,TRBV6-5,.
TGTGCCAGCAGTCGGCACAGGAGCTCGGGCTACACCTTC,CASSRHRSSGYTF,.,TRBJ1-2,TRBV25-1,.
TGTGCCGTCGCGCAGGGCCATTGGAGTTCACCCCTCCACTTT,CAVAQGHWSSPLHF,.,TRBJ1-6,TRBV6-5,.
TGCAGTGCTAGTCAAGGTAGCACCAGCACAGATACGCAGTATTTT,CSASQGSTSTDTQYF,.,TRBJ2-3,TRBV20-1,.
TGTGCCACCCATCCCGCGTACCCCTACGAGCAGTACTTC,CATHPAYPYEQYF,.,TRBJ2-7,TRBV2,.
TGTGCCAGCAGCCCTCTTACAGGGGTCTCCTACGAGCAGTACTTC,CASSPLTGVSYEQYF,TRBD1,TRBJ2-7,TRBV5-6,.
TGCGCCAGCAGCTCTGGGGCCGGGGGGCACGGCATTCAGTACTTC,CASSSGAGGHGIQYF,.,TRBJ2-4,TRBV5-1,.
TGTGCCAGCAGCTCCCACGGAGGGGTTGAGGGTGGCTACACCTTC,CASSSHGGVEGGYTF,.,TRBJ1-2,TRBV5-5,.
TGTGCCAGCAGCTTAGCGTTCAACACCGGGGAGCTGTTTTTT,CASSLAFNTGELFF,.,TRBJ2-2,TRBV11-2,.
TGTGCCAGCTCACCGGGGACAGGGGCGATTGGGGAGCTGTTTTTT,CASSPGTGAIGELFF,TRBD1,TRBJ2-2,TRBV18,.
TGTGCCAGCAGCAGCCGGGGGAACTATGGCTACACCTTC,CASSSRGNYGYTF,.,TRBJ1-2,TRBV5-5,.
TGCGCCAGCAGTCGTTACTCTGGAAACACCATATATTTT,CASSRYSGNTIYF,.,TRBJ1-3,TRBV5-1,.
TGTGCCAGCAGCTTGGCGGGGTACCAAGAGACCCAGTACTTC,CASSLAGYQETQYF,.,TRBJ2-5,TRBV5-4,.
TGTGCCAGTAGTCCGGGACACCTCTATGGCTACACCTTC,CASSPGHLYGYTF,.,TRBJ1-2,TRBV19,.
TGTGCCAGCAGCGTATCGGGCCAGGGGGCTTCTGCTAATGAAAAACTGTTTTTT,CASSVSGQGASANEKLFF,TRBD1,TRBJ1-4,TRBV9,.
TGTGCCAGTGCGGGACTGATCTACGAGCAGTACTTC,CASAGLIYEQYF,.,TRBJ2-7,TRBV6-5,.
TGTGCCATCAGTGACCGGGACAGGGTCTCTGGAAACACCATATATTTT,CAISDRDRVSGNTIYF,TRBD1,TRBJ1-3,TRBV10-3,many
TGTGCCAGCAGTGGGACAGGGAACACCGGGGAGCTGTTTTTT,CASSGTGNTGELFF,TRBD1,TRBJ2-2,TRBV7-3,.
TGTGCCAGCAGTTTAGCCCGAGCCGGGGAGCTGTTTTTT,CASSLARAGELFF,.,TRBJ2-2,TRBV28,.
TGTGCCAGCAGCCGCGACAGGACAAACACCGGGGAGCTGTTTTTT,CASSRDRTNTGELFF,.,TRBJ2-2,TRBV7-3,few
TGTGCCAGCAGCTTCCGACAGGGGAATCAGCCCCAGCATTTT,CASSFRQGNQPQHF,TRBD1,TRBJ1-5,TRBV7-2,few
TGTGCCTCCCAGGGCGGCTCTGGAAACACCATATATTTT,CASQGGSGNTIYF,.,TRBJ1-3,TRBV6-6,.
TGTGCCAGCAGCTTCCGGGACAGGGTCACAGATACGCAGTATTTT,CASSFRDRVTDTQYF,TRBD1,TRBJ2-3,TRBV9,many
TGTGCCACCAGCAGGGTGGGCTATCGGAACACCGGGGAGCTGTTTTTT,CATSRVGYRNTGELFF,.,TRBJ2-2,TRBV15,few
TGTGCCAGCAGTTTCCTAGCGTTAGGGGAGCTGTTTTTT,CASSFLALGELFF,.,TRBJ2-2,TRBV6-2/TRBV6-3,.
TGTGCCAGCAGTTACTCGAACGGGAATGAGCAGTTCTTC,CASSYSNGNEQFF,.,TRBJ2-1,TRBV6-2/TRBV6-3,many
TGTGCCAGCGACAAGTACCGGGGGATTGGCTCTGGAAACACCATATATTTT,CASDKYRGIGSGNTIYF,.,TRBJ1-3,TRBV2,.
TGCGCCAGCAGCCAACCTAAAGCGGGGACCGTCACAGATACGCAGTATTTT,CASSQPKAGTVTDTQYF,TRBD2,TRBJ2-3,TRBV4-1,many
TGCGCCAGCAGCCAGGATCCGGGACAGGGGAACACTGAAGCTTTCTTT,CASSQDPGQGNTEAFF,TRBD1,TRBJ1-1,TRBV4-3,.
TGTGCCAGCAGCCCCGCGTACGAGCAGTACTTC,CASSPAYEQYF,.,TRBJ2-7,TRBV7-9,once
TGTGCCATCAGAGTACAGGGAATCGGCTACACCTTC,CAIRVQGIGYTF,.,TRBJ1-2,TRBV10-3,.
TGTGCCAGCAGCTTGGGGGGGATTAAGGAAGCTTTCTTT,CASSLGGIKEAFF,.,TRBJ1-1,TRBV11-3,.
TGTGCCAGCACCAAGGAGGGGGCGCACACTGAAGCTTTCTTT,CASTKEGAHTEAFF,TRBD1,TRBJ1-1,TRBV6-5,.
TGTGCCAGCAGCCTGCTCGGCAGGGGGGTACTACAAGAGACCCAGTACTTC,CASSLLGRGVLQETQYF,.,TRBJ2-5,TRBV5-5,.
TGTGCCAGCAGCGTAGAGGGGGCCCCGCGGGATACGCAGTATTTT,CASSVEGAPRDTQYF,TRBD1,TRBJ2-3,TRBV9,.
TGCGCCAGCAGCCCTTTAGGGAGTGGCAATCAGCCCCAGCATTTT,CASSPLGSGNQPQHF,.,TRBJ1-5,TRBV5-1,.
TGCGCCTCCCGGGGAGGGGATGGAGATACGCAGTATTTT,CASRGGDGDTQYF,TRBD2,TRBJ2-3,TRBV5-1,.
TGTGCCAGCAGTTACTCGAGTAGCGTGGGCACCGGGGAGCTGTTTTTT,CASSYSSSVGTGELFF,.,TRBJ2-2,TRBV6-5,few
TGTGCCAGCTCACTCGATACAGGGATCTATGGCTACACCTTC,CASSLDTGIYGYTF,.,TRBJ1-2,TRBV18,.
TGTGCCAGTAGTACGGACAGTAATCAGCCCCAGCATTTT,CASSTDSNQPQHF,.,TRBJ1-5,TRBV19,.
TGTGCCAGTAGTCCGGACAGGGATGAGCAGTTCTTC,CASSPDRDEQFF,TRBD1,TRBJ2-1,TRBV19,.
TGCGCCAGCAGCTTTAGCGGGGGGGAGCCCTACGAGCAGTACTTC,CASSFSGGEPYEQYF,TRBD2,TRBJ2-7,TRBV5-1,.
TGTGCCAGCAGCTCTCAGGGGACGGAGACCCAGTACTTC,CASSSQGTETQYF,.,TRBJ2-5,TRBV7-9,.
TGCGCCAGCAGCCAGGGGAACAGGGGGCGTTTCGAGAACACTGAAGCTTTCTTT,CASSQGNRGRFENTEAFF,TRBD1,TRBJ1-1,TRBV4-1,.
TGTGCCAGCAGTCTTGGCGTAAGGGGGGGTCAACTCTACAATGAGCAGTTCTTC,CASSLGVRGGQLYNEQFF,.,TRBJ2-1,TRBV27,.
TGTGCCAGCAGTCCGACCAACAGCTACGAGCAGTACTTC,CASSPTNSYEQYF,.,TRBJ2-7,TRBV5-5,.
TGTGCCAGCAGTTCAAAGTTGTCAGGGGGACGGAACACTGAAGCTTTCTTT,CASSSKLSGGRNTEAFF,TRBD1,TRBJ1-1,TRBV27,.
TGTGCCAGCAGTACGCGGACCAGGGGGCGCGCAGATACGCAGTATTTT,CASSTRTRGRADTQYF,TRBD1,TRBJ2-3,TRBV28,.
TGTGCCATCAGTGAGGGGGGACAGGGTGAGGATGGCTACACCTTC,CAISEGGQGEDGYTF,TRBD1,TRBJ1-2,TRBV10-3,.
TGTGCCAGCAGCTTTGGGGGACTGTATGGCTACACCTTC,CASSFGGLYGYTF,.,TRBJ1-2,TRBV5-6,.
TGTGCCAGCAGCCAAGATCGCCAGGACACATTCTATGGCTACACCTTC,CASSQDRQDTFYGYTF,.,TRBJ1-2,TRBV4-2,.